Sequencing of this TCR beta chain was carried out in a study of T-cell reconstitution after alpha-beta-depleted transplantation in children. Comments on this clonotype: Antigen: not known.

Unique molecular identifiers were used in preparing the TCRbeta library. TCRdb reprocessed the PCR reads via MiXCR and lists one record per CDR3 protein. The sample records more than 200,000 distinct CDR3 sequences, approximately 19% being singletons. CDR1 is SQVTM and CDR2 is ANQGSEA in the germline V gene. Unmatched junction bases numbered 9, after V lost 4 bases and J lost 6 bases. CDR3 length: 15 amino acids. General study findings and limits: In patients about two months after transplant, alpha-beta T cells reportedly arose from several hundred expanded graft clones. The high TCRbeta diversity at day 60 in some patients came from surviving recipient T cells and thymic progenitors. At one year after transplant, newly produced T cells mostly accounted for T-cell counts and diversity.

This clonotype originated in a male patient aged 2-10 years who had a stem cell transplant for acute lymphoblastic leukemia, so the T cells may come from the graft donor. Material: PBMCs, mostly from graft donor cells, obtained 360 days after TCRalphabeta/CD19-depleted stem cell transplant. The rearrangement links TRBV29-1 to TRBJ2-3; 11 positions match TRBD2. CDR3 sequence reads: CSVARLAGQGDTQYF. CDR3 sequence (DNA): TGCAGCGTTGCCCGACTAGCGGGGCAGGGGGATACGCAGTATTTT.